This TCR beta chain was observed in a study of shared T cell receptors in the human thymus. Measured with immunoSEQ multiplex PCR; TCRdb has only the in-frame clones, and not every one. The sample shows over 450,000 clones, about 80% of them seen only once. Germline CDR1 and CDR2: SGHVS and FNYEAQ. This CDR3 is 13 amino acids long. V lost 1 base to trimming and J lost 7 bases, with 10 bases between them. The same specimen was also included in a second study, on human thymus T cells. From that report: Related research found strongly overlapping thymic repertoires in unrelated individuals.

This chain links TRBV7-6 with TRBJ1-1, with a tentative D call TRBD1 (6 bases). The receptor's source is a boy under two years old with a congenital heart defect. The sample was thymocytes. The CDR3 loop is CASSLEGGIEAFF. In DNA form, the CDR3 reads TGTGCCAGCAGCTTAGAGGGGGGGATTGAAGCTTTCTTT.